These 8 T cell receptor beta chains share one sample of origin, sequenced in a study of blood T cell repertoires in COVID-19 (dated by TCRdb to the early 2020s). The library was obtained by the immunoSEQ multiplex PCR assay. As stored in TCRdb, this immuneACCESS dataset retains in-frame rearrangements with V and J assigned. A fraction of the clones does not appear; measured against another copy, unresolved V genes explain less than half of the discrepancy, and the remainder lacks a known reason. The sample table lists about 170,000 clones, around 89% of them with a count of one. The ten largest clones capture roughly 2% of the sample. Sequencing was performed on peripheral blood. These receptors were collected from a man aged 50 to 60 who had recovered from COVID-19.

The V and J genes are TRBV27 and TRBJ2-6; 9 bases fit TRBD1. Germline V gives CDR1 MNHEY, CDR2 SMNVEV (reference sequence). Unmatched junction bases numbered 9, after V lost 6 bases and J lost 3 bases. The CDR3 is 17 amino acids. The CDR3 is CASRVTGGLSGANVLTF. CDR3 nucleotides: TGTGCCAGCAGGGTGACAGGGGGTCTTAGTGGGGCCAACGTCCTGACTTTC.

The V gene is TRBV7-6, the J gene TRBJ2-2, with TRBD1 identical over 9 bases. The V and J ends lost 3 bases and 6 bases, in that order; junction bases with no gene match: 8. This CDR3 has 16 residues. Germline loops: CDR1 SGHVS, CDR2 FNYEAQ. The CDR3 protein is CASSFRDREFPGELFF. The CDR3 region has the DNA TGTGCCAGCAGCTTCCGGGACAGGGAGTTTCCCGGGGAGCTGTTTTTT.

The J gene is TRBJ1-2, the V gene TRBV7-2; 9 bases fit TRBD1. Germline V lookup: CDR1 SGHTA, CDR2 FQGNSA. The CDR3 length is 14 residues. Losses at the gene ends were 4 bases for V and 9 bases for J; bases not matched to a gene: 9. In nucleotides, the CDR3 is TGTGCCAGCAGCTCCGGTGGGACAGGGCAAAGCTACACCTTC. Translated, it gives CASSSGGTGQSYTF. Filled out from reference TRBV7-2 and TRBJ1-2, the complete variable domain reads GAGVSQSPSNKVTEKGKDVELRCDPISGHTALYWYRQSLGQGLEFLIYFQGNSAPDKSGLPSDRFSAERTGGSVSTLTIQRTQQEDSAVYLCASSSGGTGQSYTFGSGTRLTVV.

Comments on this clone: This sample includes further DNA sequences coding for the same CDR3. CDR3 loop: CASSQAGGTYEQYF. The CDR3 DNA follows: TGTGCCAGCAGCCAGGCGGGAGGCACCTACGAGCAGTACTTC. This chain joins TRBV3-1 (or the pseudogene TRBV3-2) and TRBJ2-7, with 8 bases fitting TRBD2. The length of the CDR3 is 14 residues. The ends lost 3 bases at V and 2 bases at J; junction bases unmatched: 3. Germline V gene sequence: CDR1 LGHDT, CDR2 YNNKEL (reference sequence).

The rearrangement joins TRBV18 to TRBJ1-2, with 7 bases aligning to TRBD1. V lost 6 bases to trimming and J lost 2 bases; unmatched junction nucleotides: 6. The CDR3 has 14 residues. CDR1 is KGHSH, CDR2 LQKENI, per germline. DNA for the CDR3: TGTGCCAGCTCTCCCAAGGGACAGAACTATGGCTACACCTTC. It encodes CASSPKGQNYGYTF.

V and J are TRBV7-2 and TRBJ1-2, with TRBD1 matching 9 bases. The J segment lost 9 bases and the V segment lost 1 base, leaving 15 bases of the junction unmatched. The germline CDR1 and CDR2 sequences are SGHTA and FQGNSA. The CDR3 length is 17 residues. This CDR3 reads CASSLVFPGQGGNSYTF. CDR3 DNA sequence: TGTGCCAGCAGCTTAGTATTCCCGGGACAGGGTGGGAATAGCTACACCTTC.

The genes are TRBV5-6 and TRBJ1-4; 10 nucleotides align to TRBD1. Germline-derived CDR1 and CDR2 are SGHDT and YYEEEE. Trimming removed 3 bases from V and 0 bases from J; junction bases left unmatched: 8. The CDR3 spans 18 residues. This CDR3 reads CASSSLWDRGSTNEKLFF. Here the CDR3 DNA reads TGTGCCAGCAGCTCCCTATGGGACAGGGGCTCAACTAATGAAAAACTGTTTTTT.

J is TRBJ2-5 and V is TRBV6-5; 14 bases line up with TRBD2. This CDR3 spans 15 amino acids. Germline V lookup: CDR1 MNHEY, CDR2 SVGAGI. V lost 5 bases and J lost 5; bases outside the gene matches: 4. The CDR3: CASSTGLAGGETQYF. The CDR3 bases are TGTGCCAGCAGTACAGGACTAGCGGGAGGTGAGACCCAGTACTTC.